This T cell receptor (beta chain) came from a study of OX40 agonist ivuxolimab in advanced cancers. This table comes from immunoSEQ multiplex PCR, and its TCRdb copy is limited to in-frame clones, with some not included. This sample yields roughly 12,000 clones, of which approximately 87% are seen a single time; roughly 50% belongs to the top ten. Overall study results and limits: Normalized T-cell clonal expansion was also low in some nonresponders. The 0.1-3.0 mg/kg partial responders had among the lowest clonal expansion. Clonal expansion from baseline to week 6 occurred in both CD4+ and CD8+ T cells.

With regard to this clone: Its antigen is as yet unknown.

Specimen: CD4+ or CD8+ T cells sorted from blood, collected in a trial of the OX40 agonist ivuxolimab. This sequence was found in an adult with an advanced solid tumor such as melanoma, head and neck, liver or kidney cancer.

The DNA of the CDR3 is TGTGCCAGCATCTTATGGGGCAGGGACGAGCAGTACTTC. Residues: CASILWGRDEQYF. J is TRBJ2-5 and V is TRBV28; a possible D gene is TRBD1 (5 bases). The closer fit of TRBJ2-7 to the DNA end suggests the J call may be wrong. Germline lookup yields CDR1 MDHEN and CDR2 SYDVKM. CDR3 length: 13 amino acids.